The 11 T cell receptor beta chains below come from one sample, sequenced in a study of human T cells and chemical hapten exposure. This sample's time point: pre-sensitization, week 0. Treatment here: therapeutic diphenylcyclopropenone sensitization with weekly scalp DPC. TCRdb called the RACE reads again in MiXCR, with one record for every CDR3 protein. Of 38,000 or so distinct CDR3 sequences listed, about 7.4% are singletons. The sequenced sample was whole blood, obtained in connection with sensitization to the hapten diphenylcyclopropenone (DPC). The receptor source for this set is a woman between 45 and 60 years old with alopecia areata. Some clones in this sample may be carry-over from other donors' samples.

The chain links TRBV11-3 to TRBJ2-5; TRBD1 aligns across 12 bases. Germline V gene sequence: CDR1 SGHNT, CDR2 YENEEA. This CDR3 contains 15 residues. Trimming cost V 5 bases and J 5 bases; bases outside gene matches: 6. CDR3 in amino acids: CASSLSGQGAETQYF. The CDR3 bases are TGTGCCAGCAGCCTCTCGGGACAGGGGGCCGAGACCCAGTACTTC.

This clonotype was recorded a few times. The gene calls are TRBV12-3 or TRBV12-4 and TRBJ2-1; TRBD2 agrees at 7 bases. The CDR3 is made up of 15 amino acids. After removal of 7 bases from V and 7 bases from J, the junction contained 13 bases not matched to a gene. CDR3 DNA: TGTGCCAGCACCTCTACGGCGGGAGCGGGGAATGAGCAGTTCTTC. Translation: CASTSTAGAGNEQFF.

This clonotype was detected many times. The chain employs TRBV6-6 and TRBJ1-2; 7 positions agree with TRBD1. The CDR3 has 13 residues. V lost 7 bases, J lost 2 bases, and 4 bases stayed unmatched. Germline lookup yields CDR1 MNHNY and CDR2 SVGAGI (reference sequence). The CDR3, as DNA: TGTGCCAGCACCTTACAGGGGAACTATGGCTACACCTTC. It yields the protein CASTLQGNYGYTF.

Many counts were recorded for this clonotype. The chain uses TRBV7-2 and TRBJ2-3; TRBD1 is a possible D gene (6 bases). Germline V gene lookup returns CDR1 SGHTA and CDR2 FQGNSA. The CDR3 totals 15 residues. V was trimmed by 5 bases and J by 0 bases, leaving 12 bases between them. The CDR3 reads CASSPQGTSTDTQYF. Written as DNA, the CDR3 is TGTGCCAGCAGCCCACAGGGAACTAGCACAGATACGCAGTATTTT.

Only a few counts were recorded for this clonotype. The chain has TRBV24-1 and TRBJ2-7, with a weak D call TRBD2 (6 bases). Germline CDR1 and CDR2: KGHDR and SFDVKD. Trimming took off 0 bases at V and 7 bases at J, with 6 bases between the two ends. This CDR3 contains 12 residues. The chain's CDR3 is CATSDLRGEQYF. CDR3 nucleotide sequence: TGTGCCACCAGTGATTTGCGGGGGGAGCAGTACTTC.

This clonotype was seen more than once but under ten times. CDR3 region: CASSRGQPTLIQYF. As DNA, the CDR3 is TGTGCCAGCAGTCGAGGACAGCCGACCCTCATTCAGTACTTC. The chain recombines TRBV7-2 with TRBJ2-4; TRBD1 is a possible D gene (6 bases). There are 14 residues in the CDR3. The germline V gene has CDR1 SGHTA and CDR2 FQGNSA. The V end lost 6 bases, the J end lost 9 bases, and 18 bases lay between the germline ends.

In this sample, this clonotype turned up many times. This chain links TRBV5-4 with TRBJ2-1; 8 bases are a match to TRBD2. J lost 7 bases, V lost 0 bases, and 6 bases had no gene match. The CDR3 sequence is 15 residues long. Germline V gives CDR1 SGHNT, CDR2 YYREEE (reference sequence). The CDR3 protein is CASSLAGLGFNEQFF. The CDR3 DNA is TGTGCCAGCAGCTTGGCGGGACTAGGGTTTAATGAGCAGTTCTTC.

This clonotype showed up many times. CDR3 sequence: CASSYSKRTSGRISTPQETQYF. The CDR3 nucleotides are TGTGCCAGCAGTTACTCGAAAAGGACTAGCGGGAGAATAAGCACCCCACAGGAGACCCAGTACTTC. This chain connects TRBV6-2 or TRBV6-3 to TRBJ2-5; TRBD2 matches at 13 bases. Per germline, CDR1 MNHEY and CDR2 SVGEGT. V was clipped by 0 bases and J by 5 bases; unmatched bases: 21. CDR3 length equals 22 residues.

At least ten counts were recorded for this clonotype. This rearrangement joins TRBV6-5 to TRBJ2-6; D might be TRBD1 or TRBD2, each matching 5 bases. Deletions cut 6 bases from V and 0 bases from J, with 15 bases between. Germline V gene data show CDR1 as MNHEY and CDR2 as SVGAGI. The CDR3 is 17 residues long. The CDR3 bases are TGTGCCAGCAGACCCCCGGGACCGACCTCTGGGGCCAACGTCCTGACTTTC. Translating it yields CASRPPGPTSGANVLTF.

This clonotype was picked up many times. V gene TRBV5-1 combines with J gene TRBJ1-2, with 9 bases aligning to TRBD1. The J segment lost 6 bases and the V segment lost 5 bases, leaving 8 bases of the junction unmatched. The CDR3 has 14 amino acids. Germline V gene lookup returns CDR1 SGHRS and CDR2 YFSETQ. CDR3 coding DNA: TGCGCCAGCAGTCTCCGGACAGGGGAACATGGCTACACCTTC. It encodes CASSLRTGEHGYTF.

Ten or more counts support this clonotype. The gene calls are TRBV20-1 and TRBJ2-7, with D perhaps matching TRBD2 (6 bases). CDR3 length: 13 amino acids. Trimming removed 4 bases from V and 4 bases from J, with 14 bases in between. Germline V gene data show CDR1 as DFQATT and CDR2 as SNEGSKA (reference sequence). CDR3 sequence reads: CSAKVGGIYEQYF. CDR3 DNA sequence: TGCAGTGCTAAAGTGGGAGGCATTTACGAGCAGTACTTC.